These T cell receptor beta chains were read from a single sample in a study of T cell changes during pregnancy in multiple sclerosis. TCRdb's table, derived via immunoSEQ multiplex PCR, lists solely in-frame clones and lacks some. The sample has about 33,000 clones, about 91% seen once. The sequencing used CD4+ T cells from peripheral blood mononuclear cells, collected in the third trimester of pregnancy. The receptors derive from a female donor in good health, enrolled as a control in a pregnancy study. The CDR3 runs from the conserved cysteine through the conserved F or W. A D gene is named only where the DNA matches it firmly. Size is omitted from some rows. Given values are once, few, many or a class for expanded clones.

>.|TRBJ1-6|TRBV13|.
TGTGCCAGCAGCTCCACAGGGTTTGAGTATCTTGGGTATTCACCCCTCCACTTT
CASSSTGFEYLGYSPLHF
>TRBD1|TRBJ2-5|TRBV5-1|.
TGCGCCAGCAGCTTGGGCGACAGGGGCCAAGAGACCCAGTACTTC
CASSLGDRGQETQYF
>.|TRBJ1-3|TRBV4-1|.
TGCGCCAGCAGCCACCCTCCAAGCCGGGGGAGGGGAAACACCATATATTTT
CASSHPPSRGRGNTIYF
>.|TRBJ1-6|TRBV15|.
TGTGCCACCAGCAGAGGGAGGGCACTGAGCTCCTATAATTCACCCCTCCACTTT
CATSRGRALSSYNSPLHF
>TRBD1|TRBJ1-1|TRBV4-1|.
TGCGCCAGCAGCCAGCGGGGCAGGGGGCAAACTGAAGCTTTCTTT
CASSQRGRGQTEAFF
>.|TRBJ1-4|TRBV4-3|.
TGCGCCAGCAGCCATGGGGGGGTCGCTAATGAAAAACTGTTTTTT
CASSHGGVANEKLFF
>TRBD1|TRBJ2-5|TRBV5-1|.
TGCGCCAGCAGAGGGGGCGCAGGGCCCCGAGAGACCCAGTACTTC
CASRGGAGPRETQYF
>TRBD2|TRBJ2-2|TRBV6-1|.
TGTGCCAGCAGTGTACTAGCGGGGTATATCACCGGGGAGCTGTTTTTT
CASSVLAGYITGELFF
>.|TRBJ1-4|TRBV4-2|.
TGTGCCAGCAGCCAATCCCAGACAACTAATGAAAAACTGTTTTTT
CASSQSQTTNEKLFF
>.|TRBJ1-2|TRBV28|.
TGTGCCAGCAGTTCCCCCCAGGGTAACTATGGCTACACCTTC
CASSSPQGNYGYTF
>.|TRBJ1-5|TRBV2|.
TGTGCCAGCAAGGCGGGGCGACAGACTAAGCCCCAGCATTTT
CASKAGRQTKPQHF
>.|TRBJ2-6|TRBV4-2|.
TGTGCCAGCAGCCAAGTTAGCTCTGGGGCCAACGTCCTGACTTTC
CASSQVSSGANVLTF
>TRBD2|TRBJ2-7|TRBV2|.
TGTGCCAGCAGTGCCGGTCTAGCGGGAGTCCACGAGCAGTACTTC
CASSAGLAGVHEQYF
>TRBD1|TRBJ1-5|TRBV19|.
TGTGCCAGTTCCGGGACAGGTGGCAATCAGCCCCAGCATTTT
CASSGTGGNQPQHF
>.|TRBJ2-7|TRBV10-3|.
TGTGCCATCAGTGTGGCTGACAGCTCCTACGAGCAGTACTTC
CAISVADSSYEQYF
>.|TRBJ1-2|TRBV7-2|.
TGTGCCAGCAGCTTAAGTGGGGGGGAGGGCTACACCTTC
CASSLSGGEGYTF
>.|TRBJ2-4|TRBV28|.
TGTGCCAGCAGTGTAGGGGCTGGGGTTCAGTACTTC
CASSVGAGVQYF
>TRBD2|TRBJ2-7|TRBV2|.
TGTGCCAGCAGTTCACTAGCGGGGTTGGGGTACGAGCAGTACTTC
CASSSLAGLGYEQYF
>TRBD1|TRBJ2-5|TRBV7-9|.
TGTGCCAGCAGCTTAGGATGGACAGGGAGCCAAGAGACCCAGTACTTC
CASSLGWTGSQETQYF
>TRBD2|TRBJ2-7|TRBV7-9|.
TGTGCCAGCAGCTTAGCCTACGGCGGGAGCCCCGAGCAGTACTTC
CASSLAYGGSPEQYF
>.|TRBJ2-1|TRBV30|.
TGTGCCTGGAGGATGCCGGACTCTACGACGGAGCAGTTCTTC
CAWRMPDSTTEQFF
>.|TRBJ1-5|TRBV4-1|once
TGCGCCAGCAGCCAAGAGGGCTTTAGGGGGAAGGATGGTCTTAGCAATCAGCCCCAGCATTTT
CASSQEGFRGKDGLSNQPQHF
>.|TRBJ1-6|TRBV10-3|.
TGTGCCATCAGACAGGGCATGAATTCACCCCTCCACTTT
CAIRQGMNSPLHF
>.|TRBJ2-6|TRBV6-5|once
TGTGCCAGCAGTTACTCAGGCAGGGCTGGGGCCAACGTCCTGACTTTC
CASSYSGRAGANVLTF
>TRBD2|TRBJ2-3|TRBV4-1|few
TGCGCCAGCAGCCAAGTGGGAACTAGCGTGTTAGATACGCAGTATTTT
CASSQVGTSVLDTQYF
>TRBD1|TRBJ1-2|TRBV30|.
TGTGCCTGGAGTGTTGGAGGGGGCGGTGGCTACACCTTC
CAWSVGGGGGYTF
>.|TRBJ1-2|TRBV28|.
TGTGCCAGCAGTATAGACAGGCCCTATGGCTACACCTTC
CASSIDRPYGYTF
>.|TRBJ1-5|TRBV2|.
TGTGCCAGCAGTGAACTAGGGGTCCGGAATCAGCCCCAGCATTTT
CASSELGVRNQPQHF
>TRBD1|TRBJ2-2|TRBV5-1|.
TGCGCCAGCAGCACCCGACAGGGGGCGAGCGGGGAGCTGTTTTTT
CASSTRQGASGELFF
>.|TRBJ2-1|TRBV7-3|.
TGTGCCAGCAGCACCTTATGGGGGGTAAACAATGAGCAGTTCTTC
CASSTLWGVNNEQFF
>TRBD1|TRBJ1-2|TRBV18|.
TGTGCCAGCTCGATGGACAGGGCTAACTATGGCTACACCTTC
CASSMDRANYGYTF
>.|TRBJ1-5|TRBV7-2|.
TGTGCCAGCAGCTTAGTTTCAGGGTATAATCAGCCCCAGCATTTT
CASSLVSGYNQPQHF
>.|TRBJ1-6|TRBV28|once
TGTGCCAGCAGTTCCGCGTCACCCCTCCACTTT
CASSSASPLHF
>.|TRBJ2-1|TRBV7-2|.
TGTGCCAGCAGCTTAGACTTTAGCGCGACATACAATGAGCAGTTCTTC
CASSLDFSATYNEQFF
>TRBD2|TRBJ2-7|TRBV7-2|.
TGTGCCAGCAGCTATATAGCGGGAGGGCCCTACGAGCAGTACTTC
CASSYIAGGPYEQYF
>TRBD2|TRBJ2-1|TRBV29-1|.
TGCAGCGTTTATGGACTAGCGAGATACAATGAGCAGTTCTTC
CSVYGLARYNEQFF
>.|TRBJ1-1|TRBV25-1|.
TGTGCCAGCGCCCCGGACACAAACACTGAAGCTTTCTTT
CASAPDTNTEAFF
>.|TRBJ2-1|TRBV18|.
TGTGCCAGCTCGCTCCGGGTGTCACAGGGTAGTACCTACAATGAGCAGTTCTTC
CASSLRVSQGSTYNEQFF
>.|TRBJ2-7|TRBV7-9|.
TGTGCCAGCAGCTTATACCAGGCGTCCACCTACGAGCAGTACTTC
CASSLYQASTYEQYF
>.|TRBJ1-3|TRBV6-5|.
TGTGCCAGCAGTCCCCCCGGAGGGGTAGGAAACACCATATATTTT
CASSPPGGVGNTIYF
>.|TRBJ1-2|TRBV12-5|.
TGTGCTAGTGGTTTGGGGAACAGTAACTATGGCTACACCTTC
CASGLGNSNYGYTF
>TRBD1|TRBJ2-7|TRBV19|.
TGTGCCAGTAGTATTCAGGGGGCAAAAAATTCCTACGAGCAGTACTTC
CASSIQGAKNSYEQYF
>.|TRBJ1-3|TRBV5-4|.
TGTGCCAGCAGCCCACAGCCCGGGGCTGGAAACACCATATATTTT
CASSPQPGAGNTIYF
>.|TRBJ2-7|TRBV6-6|.
TGTGCCAGCAGTTACTCGGGGCCCTCCTCCTACGAGCAGTACTTC
CASSYSGPSSYEQYF
>.|TRBJ1-5|TRBV6-1|.
TGTGCCAGCAGTGAAAGCAGGAATCAGCCCCAGCATTTT
CASSESRNQPQHF
>TRBD1|TRBJ2-1|TRBV5-6|.
TGTGCCAGCAGTCGGGACAGGGGCAATGAGCAGTTCTTC
CASSRDRGNEQFF
>TRBD2|TRBJ2-3|TRBV7-2|.
TGTGCCAGCAGCTCCCCGGGACTAGCGGGATACAGCTTGGGAGATACGCAGTATTTT
CASSSPGLAGYSLGDTQYF
>TRBD2|TRBJ2-7|TRBV7-8|.
TGTGCCAGCAGCCTTCTACTCCGCGGGGGCTCCTACGAGCAGTACTTC
CASSLLLRGGSYEQYF
>TRBD2|TRBJ2-3|TRBV7-3|.
TGTGCCAGCAGCTTAATGGGACTAGCGGATGATACGCAGTATTTT
CASSLMGLADDTQYF
>TRBD2|TRBJ2-5|TRBV4-3|.
TGCGCCAGCAGCTTGGGGCTAGCGGGGGGAAGAGAAGAGACCCAGTACTTC
CASSLGLAGGREETQYF
>TRBD1|TRBJ2-6|TRBV7-8|medium-sized
TGTGCCAGCAGCTTAGCACAGGGGGCGCTCAGGGCCAACGTCCTGACTTTC
CASSLAQGALRANVLTF
>.|TRBJ2-5|TRBV7-2|.
TGTGCCAGCAGCTTAGGTTCTCGGGAGACCCAGTACTTC
CASSLGSRETQYF
>TRBD1|TRBJ2-2|TRBV28|once
TGTGCCAGCAGTTCCCAGGGGGCGAGGACCGGGGAGCTGTTTTTT
CASSSQGARTGELFF